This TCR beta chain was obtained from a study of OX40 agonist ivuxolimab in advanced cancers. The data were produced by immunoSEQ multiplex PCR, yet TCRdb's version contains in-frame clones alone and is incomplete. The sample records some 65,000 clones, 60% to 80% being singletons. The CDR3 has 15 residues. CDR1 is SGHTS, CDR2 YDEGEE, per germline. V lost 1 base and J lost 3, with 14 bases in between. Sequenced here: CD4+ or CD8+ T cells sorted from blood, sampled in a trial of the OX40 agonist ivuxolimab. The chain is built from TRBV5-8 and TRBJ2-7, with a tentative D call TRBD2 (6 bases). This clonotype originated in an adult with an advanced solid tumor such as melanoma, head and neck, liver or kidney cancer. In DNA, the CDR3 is TGTGCCAGCAGCTTGTACCCGGAGGGAGGCTACGAGCAGTACTTC. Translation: CASSLYPEGGYEQYF.